This passage covers 29 T cell receptor beta chains from one sample sequenced in a study of T cell changes during pregnancy in multiple sclerosis. The data were produced by immunoSEQ multiplex PCR, yet TCRdb's version contains in-frame clones alone and is incomplete. Of about 38,000 clones in the sample, around 90% are singletons; the top ten hold under 0.45%. Sequencing was performed on CD4+ T cells from peripheral blood mononuclear cells, taken after pregnancy. All receptors derive from a female donor in good health, enrolled as a control in a pregnancy study.

This chain links TRBV7-9 with TRBJ1-2; TRBD1 agrees at 8 bases. Looked up from germline, CDR1 is SEHNR and CDR2 is FQNEAQ (reference sequence). CDR3 length equals 15 residues. The J segment lost 4 bases and the V segment lost 5 bases, leaving 9 bases of the junction unmatched. The CDR3 DNA reads as TGTGCCAGCAGCCGAACAGGGGGGCCTTCCTATGGCTACACCTTC. This encodes CASSRTGGPSYGYTF.

V is TRBV19 and J is TRBJ2-3; tentatively, D is TRBD2 (6 bases). Per the germline V gene, CDR1 is LNHDA and CDR2 is SQIVND (reference sequence). Trimming removed 3 bases at V and 1 base at J, with 14 bases between. This CDR3 comprises 16 residues. The CDR3 protein is CASSMSLAARTDTQYF. CDR3 DNA sequence: TGTGCCAGTAGTATGAGTTTAGCGGCTCGCACAGATACGCAGTATTTT.

The V and J genes are TRBV10-3 and TRBJ2-1; tentative D call: TRBD2 (6 bases). The ends were cut back, 10 bases at V and 0 bases at J, with 13 bases in the middle. Germline lookup yields CDR1 ENHRY and CDR2 SYGVKD. This CDR3 has 14 residues. CDR3 nucleotides: TGTGCCACCCAGCGGGCCAGCTCCTACAATGAGCAGTTCTTC. Its protein is CATQRASSYNEQFF.

V usage is TRBV6-1 and J usage is TRBJ1-1; D is unclear. CDR3 length equals 13 residues. The germline V gene has CDR1 MNHNS and CDR2 SASEGT. V gave up 2 bases and J gave up 1 base, with 5 bases separating them. The CDR3 DNA sequence: TGTGCCAGCAGTGAATCCAGGAACACTGAAGCTTTCTTT. This encodes CASSESRNTEAFF.

The chain combines TRBV7-8 with TRBJ1-5; maybe TRBD1 (5 bases). CDR1 is SGHVS, CDR2 FQNEAQ, per germline. With 3 bases removed from V and 7 bases from J, the gap between germline ends came to 16 bases. The CDR3 totals 15 residues. CDR3 sequence reads: CASSLTREVSQPQHF. CDR3 coding DNA: TGTGCCAGCAGCTTGACCAGGGAAGTCAGCCAGCCCCAGCATTTT.

This chain links TRBV18 with TRBJ2-1; no definite D call. Germline CDR1 and CDR2: KGHSH and LQKENI. The CDR3 runs to 13 residues. V shed 6 bases and J shed 5 bases, with 11 bases lying between them. CDR3 nucleotide sequence: TGTGCCAGCTCCCCCAAAGGAGACAATGAGCAGTTCTTC. Its translation: CASSPKGDNEQFF.

The genes are TRBV11-2 and TRBJ1-3; no reliable D call. This CDR3 comprises 14 residues. Per germline, CDR1 SGHAT and CDR2 FQNNGV. V was cut by 5 bases and J by 0 bases, with 8 bases left in between. CDR3 in amino acids: CASSPGSSGNTIYF. The CDR3 nucleotides are TGTGCCAGCAGCCCAGGCAGCTCTGGAAACACCATATATTTT.

V usage is TRBV28 and J usage is TRBJ1-1, with D possibly being TRBD1 (5 bases). Germline CDR1 reads MDHEN; CDR2 reads SYDVKM. Trimming removed 5 bases at V and 4 bases at J, with 17 bases between. This CDR3 is 15 amino acids long. CDR3 in amino acids: CASSARQGGTTEAFF. In DNA, the CDR3 is TGTGCCAGCAGTGCCCGTCAGGGAGGAACCACTGAAGCTTTCTTT. Using reference TRBV28 and TRBJ1-1 for the parts outside the CDR3, the full variable domain is DVKVTQSSRYLVKRTGEKVFLECVQDMDHENMFWYRQDPGLGLRLIYFSYDVKMKEKGDIPEGYSVSREKKERFSLILESASTNQTSMYLCASSARQGGTTEAFFGQGTRLTVV.

The chain links TRBV27 to TRBJ2-1; D is possibly TRBD1 (6 bases). Germline CDR1 is MNHEY and CDR2 is SMNVEV (reference sequence). The CDR3 is 13 amino acids. V shed 10 bases and J shed 0 bases, with 10 bases lying between them. The CDR3 DNA reads as TGTGCCACGAGGGGACACTCCTACAATGAGCAGTTCTTC. Residues: CATRGHSYNEQFF.

V and J are TRBV19 and TRBJ2-2; 8 bases map to TRBD1. Germline CDR1 reads LNHDA; CDR2 reads SQIVND (reference sequence). This CDR3 has 15 residues. J was trimmed by 1 base and V by 3 bases; bases with no gene match: 1. The CDR3 nucleotides are TGTGCCAGTAGTATTGGACAGGGGAACACCGGGGAGCTGTTTTTT. Encoded protein: CASSIGQGNTGELFF.

The V and J genes are TRBV10-3 and TRBJ2-7; 8 bases line up with TRBD2. Per the germline V gene, CDR1 is ENHRY and CDR2 is SYGVKD. This CDR3 region has 13 residues. V trimming: 6 bases; J trimming: 3 bases; junction bases outside the gene matches: 4. The CDR3 loop is CAIRGREGYEQYF. The CDR3 nucleotides are TGTGCCATCAGAGGACGGGAGGGCTACGAGCAGTACTTC.

The chain joins TRBV19 to TRBJ2-5; 9 nucleotides agree with TRBD2. J was trimmed by 5 bases and V by 3 bases; bases with no gene match: 4. Germline V gene sequence: CDR1 LNHDA, CDR2 SQIVND (reference sequence). The CDR3 is 14 residues long. CDR3 DNA sequence: TGTGCCAGTAGTATGCGGGGGGGCGGGGAGACCCAGTACTTC. Protein product: CASSMRGGGETQYF.

This rearrangement joins TRBV10-3 to TRBJ1-2; TRBD1 agrees at 9 bases. The V gene end was trimmed by 4 bases and the J gene end by 4 bases; junction bases not matched to a gene: 7. This CDR3 has 15 residues. Germline CDR1 reads ENHRY; CDR2 reads SYGVKD. CDR3 bases: TGTGCCATCAGTGCGGTGGGGACAGGGTCCTATGGCTACACCTTC. Protein sequence: CAISAVGTGSYGYTF.

This chain uses TRBV5-1 with TRBJ2-7, with D hard to call. Germline-derived CDR1 and CDR2 are SGHRS and YFSETQ. This CDR3 is 15 amino acids long. Trimming cost V 6 bases and J 0 bases, with 16 bases left between them. CDR3 DNA: TGCGCCAGCACCTCCGAGTGGGCCGGCTCCTACGAGCAGTACTTC. This codes for CASTSEWAGSYEQYF.

The chain is built from TRBV7-9 and TRBJ1-1; TRBD1 is a possible D gene (5 bases). The CDR3 is 14 amino acids. The germline gives CDR1 SEHNR, CDR2 FQNEAQ (reference sequence). Between the trimmed V and J ends, which lost 6 bases and 5 bases, there was a span of 16 bases. The chain's CDR3 is CASSSDGGYTEAFF. The CDR3 region has the DNA TGTGCCAGCAGTTCCGACGGGGGGTATACTGAAGCTTTCTTT.

V and J are TRBV19 and TRBJ2-1; 7 nucleotides match TRBD2. This CDR3 comprises 17 residues. The ends lost 5 bases at V and 2 bases at J; junction bases unmatched: 12. Germline CDR1 reads LNHDA; CDR2 reads SQIVND (reference sequence). The CDR3 sequence is CASSRGKAGRTYNEQFF. The CDR3, as DNA: TGTGCCAGTAGTCGAGGGAAAGCGGGAAGGACCTACAATGAGCAGTTCTTC.

The chain carries TRBV29-1 and TRBJ2-3; 8 bases match TRBD1. V lost 7 bases to trimming and J lost 3 bases; unmatched junction nucleotides: 12. CDR1 and CDR2 (germline): SQVTM, ANQGSEA. The CDR3 extends over 15 amino acids. This chain's CDR3 is CSANPQGAVTDTQYF. The DNA of the CDR3 is TGCAGCGCAAACCCCCAGGGGGCGGTAACAGATACGCAGTATTTT.

This chain links TRBV6-1 with TRBJ2-1; 8 nucleotides align to TRBD2. The CDR3 consists of 14 residues. Trimming cost V 8 bases and J 2 bases; bases outside gene matches: 5. Germline-derived CDR1 and CDR2 are MNHNS and SASEGT. This chain's CDR3 is CASSVAGTYNEQFF. The CDR3 region has the DNA TGTGCCAGCTCTGTAGCGGGAACCTACAATGAGCAGTTCTTC.

This clone was detected only once. The chain joins TRBV2 to TRBJ1-1; D ambiguous. From germline, CDR1 is SNHLY and CDR2 FYNNEI. This CDR3 contains 14 residues. Trimming took 4 bases from V and 2 from J, leaving 11 bases between them. The CDR3 nucleotides read TGTGCCAGCAGTGTCAGACCGGGAAACACTGAAGCTTTCTTT. Translated, it gives CASSVRPGNTEAFF.

This chain links TRBV19 with TRBJ2-1; the D gene is possibly TRBD1 (8 bases). This CDR3 has 16 amino acids. The germline CDR1 and CDR2 sequences are LNHDA and SQIVND (reference sequence). Trimming took 1 base from V and 9 from J, leaving 19 bases between them. The CDR3: CASSIVGSGGGGEQFF. CDR3 bases: TGTGCCAGTAGTATAGTAGGGTCAGGGGGCGGGGGTGAGCAGTTCTTC.

The J gene is TRBJ2-2, the V gene TRBV19; TRBD2 matches 14 bases. Trimming removed 7 bases from V and 6 bases from J; junction bases left unmatched: 7. Germline V lookup: CDR1 LNHDA, CDR2 SQIVND (reference sequence). This CDR3 is built from 16 residues. The CDR3 reads CASTPRGLAGAGELFF. The CDR3, as DNA: TGTGCCAGTACCCCGAGGGGACTAGCGGGAGCCGGGGAGCTGTTTTTT.

This clone was picked up one time. The chain has TRBV2 and TRBJ2-3; 11 bases are a match to TRBD1. CDR3 length equals 16 residues. Losses at the gene ends were 3 bases for V and 5 bases for J; bases not matched to a gene: 7. Germline V gene data show CDR1 as SNHLY and CDR2 as FYNNEI. As DNA, the CDR3 is TGTGCCAGCAGTGAGGAGAGGACAGGGGGCAGAGATACGCAGTATTTT. The encoded protein is CASSEERTGGRDTQYF.

The chain uses TRBV7-2 and TRBJ1-2; no definite D call. The CDR3 consists of 13 residues. V shed 5 bases and J shed 8 bases, with 15 bases lying between them. Germline CDR1 SGHTA, CDR2 FQGNSA. CDR3 sequence reads: CASSLGVTEGYTF. CDR3 nucleotide sequence: TGTGCCAGCAGCCTCGGGGTTACTGAGGGCTACACCTTC.

The chain employs TRBV9 and TRBJ1-4, with TRBD1 as a possible D gene (5 bases). Trimming shortened V by 3 bases and J by 7 bases, and 10 bases separated the two germline ends. Germline lookup yields CDR1 SGDLS and CDR2 YYNGEE. CDR3 length equals 13 residues. Written as DNA, the CDR3 is TGTGCCAGCAGCGGACAGCTCGGTGAAAAACTGTTTTTT. Its translation: CASSGQLGEKLFF.

The chain links TRBV5-8 to TRBJ1-6; 7 positions match TRBD1. Looked up from germline, CDR1 is SGHTS and CDR2 is YDEGEE. The V and J ends lost 5 bases and 9 bases, in that order; junction bases with no gene match: 8. CDR3 size: 14 residues. The CDR3 coding sequence is TGTGCCAGCAGATTGCGGGCAGGGGGTTCACCCCTCCACTTT. Translating gives CASRLRAGGSPLHF.

This clone was seen only a few times. This rearrangement joins TRBV7-9 to TRBJ2-1; D is uncertain. The V gene's germline CDR1 is SEHNR and CDR2 FQNEAQ (reference sequence). V was clipped by 2 bases and J by 8 bases, with 13 bases between them. The CDR3 runs to 14 residues. CDR3 sequence (DNA): TGTGCCAGCAGCTTATCTCTGAGTATCGATGAGCAGTTCTTC. Translating gives CASSLSLSIDEQFF.

The chain links TRBV27 to TRBJ2-7; 8 bases align to TRBD2. Trimming took 8 bases from V and 0 from J; bases not matched to a gene: 15. The CDR3 is 17 residues long. Germline assignment: CDR1 MNHEY and CDR2 SMNVEV (reference sequence). CDR3 sequence: CASQRAGATISSYEQYF. Here the CDR3 DNA reads TGTGCCAGCCAACGAGCGGGAGCGACGATAAGCTCCTACGAGCAGTACTTC.

The genes are TRBV18 and TRBJ2-5; D uncertain. The CDR3 runs 14 residues. The V gene's germline CDR1 is KGHSH and CDR2 LQKENI. V lost 3 bases and J lost 4, with 12 bases in between. Here the CDR3 reads CASSPAGVVETQYF. Here the CDR3 DNA reads TGTGCCAGCTCACCTGCCGGAGTGGTAGAGACCCAGTACTTC.

The chain is built from TRBV4-3 and TRBJ1-5, with D maybe TRBD1 (5 bases). Germline V gives CDR1 LGHNA, CDR2 YSLEER. With 1 base removed from V and 2 bases from J, the gap between germline ends came to 6 bases. There are 14 residues in the CDR3. The CDR3 here is CASSQVQGNQPQHF. The CDR3 DNA sequence: TGCGCCAGCAGCCAAGTACAGGGCAATCAGCCCCAGCATTTT.